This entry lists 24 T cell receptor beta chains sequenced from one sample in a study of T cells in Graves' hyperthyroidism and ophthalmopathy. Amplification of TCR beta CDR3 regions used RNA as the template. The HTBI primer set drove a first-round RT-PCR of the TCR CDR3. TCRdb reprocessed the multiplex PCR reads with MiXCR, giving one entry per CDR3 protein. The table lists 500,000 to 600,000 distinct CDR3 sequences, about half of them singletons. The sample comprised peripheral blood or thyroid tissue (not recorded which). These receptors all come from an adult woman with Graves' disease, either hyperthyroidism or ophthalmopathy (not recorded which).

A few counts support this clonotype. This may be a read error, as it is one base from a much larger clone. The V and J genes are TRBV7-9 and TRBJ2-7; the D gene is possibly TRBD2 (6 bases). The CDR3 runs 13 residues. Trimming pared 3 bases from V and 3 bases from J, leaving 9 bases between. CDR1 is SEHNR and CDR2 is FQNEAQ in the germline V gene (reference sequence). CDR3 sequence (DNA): TGTGCCAGCAGCTTGGGACTCGTCTACGAGCAGTACTTC. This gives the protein CASSLGLVYEQYF.

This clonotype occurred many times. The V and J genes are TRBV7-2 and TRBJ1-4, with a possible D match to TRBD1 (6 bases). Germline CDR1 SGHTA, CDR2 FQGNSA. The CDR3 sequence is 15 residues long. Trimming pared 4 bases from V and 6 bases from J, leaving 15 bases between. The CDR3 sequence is CASSSQGSVDEKLFF. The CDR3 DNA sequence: TGTGCCAGCAGCTCACAGGGAAGTGTGGATGAAAAACTGTTTTTT.

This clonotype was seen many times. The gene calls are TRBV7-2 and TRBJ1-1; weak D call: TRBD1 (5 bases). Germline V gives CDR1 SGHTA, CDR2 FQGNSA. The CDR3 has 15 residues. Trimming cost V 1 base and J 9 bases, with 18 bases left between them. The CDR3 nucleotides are TGTGCCAGCAGCTTAGGTAGTCTGGGACTGAGTAAAGCTTTCTTT. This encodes CASSLGSLGLSKAFF.

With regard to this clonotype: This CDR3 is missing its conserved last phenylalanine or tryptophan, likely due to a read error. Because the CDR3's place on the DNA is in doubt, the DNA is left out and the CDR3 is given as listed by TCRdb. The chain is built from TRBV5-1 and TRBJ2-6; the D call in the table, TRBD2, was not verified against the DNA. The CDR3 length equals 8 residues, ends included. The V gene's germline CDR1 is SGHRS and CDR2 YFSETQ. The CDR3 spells CASSLDAS.

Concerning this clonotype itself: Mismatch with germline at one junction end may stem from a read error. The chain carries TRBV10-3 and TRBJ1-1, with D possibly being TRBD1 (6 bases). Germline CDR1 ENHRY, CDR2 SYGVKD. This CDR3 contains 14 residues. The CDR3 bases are TGTGCCATCGGTGAAGGGGGGGGATACACTGAAGCTTTCTTT. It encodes CAIGEGGGYTEAFF.

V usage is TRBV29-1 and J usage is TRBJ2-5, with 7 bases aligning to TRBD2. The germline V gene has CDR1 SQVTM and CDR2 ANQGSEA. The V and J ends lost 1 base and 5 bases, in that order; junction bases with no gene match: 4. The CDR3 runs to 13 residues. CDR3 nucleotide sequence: TGCAGCGTTGAAGGGGGTAGCGGGGAGACCCAGTACTTC. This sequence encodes CSVEGGSGETQYF.

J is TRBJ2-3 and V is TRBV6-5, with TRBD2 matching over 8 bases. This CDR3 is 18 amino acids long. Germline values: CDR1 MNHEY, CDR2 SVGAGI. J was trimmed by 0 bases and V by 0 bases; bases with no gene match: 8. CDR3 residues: CASSYSPISGGSTDTQYF. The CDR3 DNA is TGTGCCAGCAGTTACTCGCCGATCAGCGGGGGAAGCACAGATACGCAGTATTTT.

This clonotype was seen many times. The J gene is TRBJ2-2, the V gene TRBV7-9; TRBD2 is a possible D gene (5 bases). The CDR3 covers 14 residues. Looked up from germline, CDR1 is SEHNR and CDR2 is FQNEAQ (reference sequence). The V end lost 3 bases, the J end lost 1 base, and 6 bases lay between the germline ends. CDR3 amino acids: CASSFRENTGELFF. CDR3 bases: TGTGCCAGCAGCTTCCGGGAGAACACCGGGGAGCTGTTTTTT.

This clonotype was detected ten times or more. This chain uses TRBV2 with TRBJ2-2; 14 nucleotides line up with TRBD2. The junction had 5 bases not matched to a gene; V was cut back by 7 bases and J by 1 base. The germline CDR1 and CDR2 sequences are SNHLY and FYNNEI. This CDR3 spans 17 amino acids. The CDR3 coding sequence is TGTGCCAGCAAGGGACTAGCGGGAGAGGTGAACACCGGGGAGCTGTTTTTT. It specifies CASKGLAGEVNTGELFF.

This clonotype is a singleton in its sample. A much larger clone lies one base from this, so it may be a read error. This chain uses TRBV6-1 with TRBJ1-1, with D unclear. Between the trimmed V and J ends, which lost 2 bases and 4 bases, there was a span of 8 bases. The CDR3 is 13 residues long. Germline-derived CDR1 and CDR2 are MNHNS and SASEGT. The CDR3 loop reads CASSEMEPTEAFF. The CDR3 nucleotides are TGTGCCAGCAGTGAAATGGAACCCACTGAAGCTTTCTTT.

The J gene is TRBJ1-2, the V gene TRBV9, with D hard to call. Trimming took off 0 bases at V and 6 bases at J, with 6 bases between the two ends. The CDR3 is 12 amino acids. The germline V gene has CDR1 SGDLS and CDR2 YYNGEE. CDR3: CASSVAEHGYTF. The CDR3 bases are TGTGCCAGCAGCGTAGCTGAGCATGGCTACACCTTC.

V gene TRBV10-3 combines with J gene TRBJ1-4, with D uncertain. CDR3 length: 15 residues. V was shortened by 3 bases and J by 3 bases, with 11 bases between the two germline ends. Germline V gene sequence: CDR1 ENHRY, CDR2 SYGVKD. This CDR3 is CAISDGELANEKLFF. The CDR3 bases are TGTGCCATCAGTGATGGGGAATTGGCTAATGAAAAACTGTTTTTT.

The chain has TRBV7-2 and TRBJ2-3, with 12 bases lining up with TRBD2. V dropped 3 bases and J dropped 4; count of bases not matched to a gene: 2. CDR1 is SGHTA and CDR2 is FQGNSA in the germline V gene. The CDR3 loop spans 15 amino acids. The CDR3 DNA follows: TGTGCCAGCAGCTTGACTAGCGGGAGTCCAGATACGCAGTATTTT. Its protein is CASSLTSGSPDTQYF.

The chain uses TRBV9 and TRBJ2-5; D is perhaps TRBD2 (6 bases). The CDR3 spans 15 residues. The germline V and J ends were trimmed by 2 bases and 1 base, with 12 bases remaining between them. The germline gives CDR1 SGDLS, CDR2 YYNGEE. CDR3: CASSVSGSSQETQYF. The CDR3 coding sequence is TGTGCCAGCAGCGTTTCCGGGAGTAGCCAAGAGACCCAGTACTTC.

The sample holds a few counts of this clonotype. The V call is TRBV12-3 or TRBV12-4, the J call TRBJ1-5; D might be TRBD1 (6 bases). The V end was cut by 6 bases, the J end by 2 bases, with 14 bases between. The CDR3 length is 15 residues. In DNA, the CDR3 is TGTGCCAGCAGCCTACAGGGTGGGGGCAATCAGCCCCAGCATTTT. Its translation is CASSLQGGGNQPQHF.

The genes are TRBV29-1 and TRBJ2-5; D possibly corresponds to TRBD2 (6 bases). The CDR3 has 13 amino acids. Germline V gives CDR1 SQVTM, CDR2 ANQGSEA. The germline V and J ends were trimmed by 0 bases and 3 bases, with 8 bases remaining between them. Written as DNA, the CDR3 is TGCAGCGTTGAAGAGCGGAGGGAAGAGACCCAGTACTTC. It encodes CSVEERREETQYF.

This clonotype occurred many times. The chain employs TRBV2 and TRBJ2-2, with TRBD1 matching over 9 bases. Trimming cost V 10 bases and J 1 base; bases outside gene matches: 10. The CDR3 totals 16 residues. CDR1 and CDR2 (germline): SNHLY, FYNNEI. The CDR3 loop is CAIAGTGSRNTGELFF. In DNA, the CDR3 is TGTGCCATCGCCGGGACAGGGAGCCGGAACACCGGGGAGCTGTTTTTT.

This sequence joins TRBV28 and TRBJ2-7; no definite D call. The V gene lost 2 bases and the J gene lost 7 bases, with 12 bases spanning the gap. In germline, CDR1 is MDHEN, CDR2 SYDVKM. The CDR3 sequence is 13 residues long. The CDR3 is CASSLPPSREQYF. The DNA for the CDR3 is TGTGCCAGCAGTTTACCCCCATCTCGGGAGCAGTACTTC.

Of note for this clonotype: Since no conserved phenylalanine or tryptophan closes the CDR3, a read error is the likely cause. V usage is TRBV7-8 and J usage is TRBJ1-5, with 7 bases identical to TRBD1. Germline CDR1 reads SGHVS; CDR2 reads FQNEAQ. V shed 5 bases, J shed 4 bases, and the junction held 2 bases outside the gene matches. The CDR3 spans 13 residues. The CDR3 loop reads CASSPDRNQPQHL. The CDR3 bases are TGTGCCAGCAGCCCGGACAGGAATCAGCCCCAGCATCTT.

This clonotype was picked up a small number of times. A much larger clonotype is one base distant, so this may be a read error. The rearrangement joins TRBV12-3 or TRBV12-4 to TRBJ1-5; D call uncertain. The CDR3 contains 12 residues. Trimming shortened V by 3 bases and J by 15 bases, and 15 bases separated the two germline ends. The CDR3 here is CASSFDGRNGHF. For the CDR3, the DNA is TGTGCCAGCAGTTTCGATGGTAGGAACGGGCATTTT.

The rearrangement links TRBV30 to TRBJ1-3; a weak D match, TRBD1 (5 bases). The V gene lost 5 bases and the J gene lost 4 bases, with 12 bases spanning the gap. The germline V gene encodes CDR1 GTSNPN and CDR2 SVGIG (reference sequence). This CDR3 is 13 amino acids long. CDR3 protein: CAWGGEEGNTIYF. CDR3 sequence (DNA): TGTGCCTGGGGAGGGGAAGAGGGAAACACCATATATTTT.

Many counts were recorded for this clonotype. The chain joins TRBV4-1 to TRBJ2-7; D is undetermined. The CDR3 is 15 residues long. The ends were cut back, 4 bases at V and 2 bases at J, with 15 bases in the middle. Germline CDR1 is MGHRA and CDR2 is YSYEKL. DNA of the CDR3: TGCGCCAGCAGCCGCGATCAACCGCCAGCCTACGAGCAGTACTTC. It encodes CASSRDQPPAYEQYF.

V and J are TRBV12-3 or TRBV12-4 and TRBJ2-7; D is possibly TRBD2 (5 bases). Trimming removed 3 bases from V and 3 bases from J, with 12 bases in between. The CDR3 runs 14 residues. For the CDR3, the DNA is TGTGCCAGCAGTTTCAGAGGGCGCTACTACGAGCAGTACTTC. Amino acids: CASSFRGRYYEQYF.

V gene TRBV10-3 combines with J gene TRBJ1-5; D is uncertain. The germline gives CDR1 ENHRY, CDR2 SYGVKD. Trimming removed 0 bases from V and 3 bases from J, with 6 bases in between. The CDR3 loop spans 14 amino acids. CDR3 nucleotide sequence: TGTGCCATCAGTGAGTCGACTTTCAATCAGCCCCAGCATTTT. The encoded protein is CAISESTFNQPQHF.